These 18 T cell receptor beta chains share one sample of origin, sequenced in a study of cytomegalovirus exposure and HLA in healthy donors. PCR primers comprised 60 Vbeta and 13 Jbeta primers. Clones were read by immunoSEQ multiplex PCR, and TCRdb kept only the in-frame ones, dropping some. The sample includes about 82,000 clones, around 76% of them seen just once. Sequenced: PBMCs. The source of these receptors is a woman between 45 and 65 years old in good health and CMV-seropositive.

In its sample, this clone is medium-sized (0.01 to 0.1%). The J gene is TRBJ2-1, the V gene TRBV6-4, with 7 bases matching TRBD2. V lost 4 bases and J lost 6; bases outside the gene matches: 3. Germline V gene lookup returns CDR1 MRHNA and CDR2 SNTAGT. The CDR3 extends over 13 amino acids. The CDR3 sequence: CASSGGEGNEQFF. The CDR3 nucleotides are TGTGCCAGCAGTGGGGGGGAGGGCAATGAGCAGTTCTTC.

The chain employs TRBV4-1 and TRBJ2-7; D is possibly TRBD1 (5 bases). The germline V gene encodes CDR1 MGHRA and CDR2 YSYEKL. The V end lost 0 bases, the J end lost 4 bases, and 10 bases lay between the germline ends. The CDR3 has 14 residues. Here the CDR3 DNA reads TGCGCCAGCAGCCAAGAGGTCAGGGCATACGAGCAGTACTTC. Translated, it gives CASSQEVRAYEQYF.

The chain is built from TRBV19 and TRBJ2-3; the D gene is possibly TRBD2 (6 bases). The CDR3 totals 14 residues. In germline, CDR1 is LNHDA, CDR2 SQIVND (reference sequence). The ends were cut back, 7 bases at V and 0 bases at J, with 11 bases in the middle. CDR3 protein: CASKEGPSTDTQYF. The CDR3, as DNA: TGTGCCAGTAAGGAGGGGCCTAGCACAGATACGCAGTATTTT.

This chain's CDR3 is CAITGTGGASYGYTF. Here the CDR3 DNA reads TGTGCCATCACCGGGACAGGGGGCGCAAGCTATGGCTACACCTTC. The chain recombines TRBV10-3 with TRBJ1-2; 12 positions match TRBD1. This CDR3 is built from 15 residues. The germline V gene encodes CDR1 ENHRY and CDR2 SYGVKD. The junction had 7 bases not matched to a gene; V was cut back by 7 bases and J by 4 bases.

This clone occurred a few times. The chain joins TRBV30 to TRBJ1-3; D is unclear. Trimming stripped 7 bases from V and 0 bases from J, with 10 bases between. The germline V gene has CDR1 GTSNPN and CDR2 SVGIG (reference sequence). CDR3 length: 13 residues. The CDR3 is CASLANSGNTIYF. The CDR3, as DNA: TGTGCCTCTTTGGCAAACTCTGGAAACACCATATATTTT.

V and J are TRBV28 and TRBJ1-1; D gene uncertain. This CDR3 is 15 amino acids long. CDR1 MDHEN and CDR2 SYDVKM come from the germline V gene. Trimming left V 6 bases short and J 0 bases short, with 14 bases between. The CDR3 spells CASSLPEGVNTEAFF. CDR3 in DNA: TGTGCCAGCAGCCTACCCGAGGGCGTGAACACTGAAGCTTTCTTT. Looking up the rest from reference TRBV28 and TRBJ1-1 gives the full variable domain: DVKVTQSSRYLVKRTGEKVFLECVQDMDHENMFWYRQDPGLGLRLIYFSYDVKMKEKGDIPEGYSVSREKKERFSLILESASTNQTSMYLCASSLPEGVNTEAFFGQGTRLTVV.

For the CDR3, the DNA is TGTGCCTGGATGGCAAACACCGGGGAGCTGTTTTTT. Protein sequence: CAWMANTGELFF. The chain links TRBV30 to TRBJ2-2; D uncertain. The V end was cut by 4 bases, the J end by 2 bases, with 5 bases between. CDR3 length equals 12 residues. CDR1 and CDR2 from the germline V gene are GTSNPN and SVGIG (reference sequence).

The chain recombines TRBV2 with TRBJ1-5; D call uncertain. The CDR3 length is 9 residues. CDR1 and CDR2 (germline): SNHLY, FYNNEI. Trimming removed 8 bases at V and 9 bases at J, with 5 bases between. The CDR3 here is CASGPPQHF. The CDR3 region has the DNA TGTGCCAGCGGCCCGCCCCAGCATTTT.

The chain links TRBV5-4 to TRBJ1-5; tentatively, D is TRBD1 (5 bases). Trimming cost V 4 bases and J 3 bases, with 11 bases left between them. This CDR3 is built from 14 residues. Germline CDR1 reads SGHNT; CDR2 reads YYREEE (reference sequence). Here the CDR3 DNA reads TGTGCCAGCAGCCGGGGGGGATCCAATCAGCCCCAGCATTTT. Encoded protein: CASSRGGSNQPQHF.

The chain employs TRBV19 and TRBJ1-1; D not certain. The CDR3 sequence is 13 residues long. Germline lookup yields CDR1 LNHDA and CDR2 SQIVND (reference sequence). V gave up 5 bases and J gave up 1 base, with 8 bases separating them. CDR3 in amino acids: CASSLVGNTEAFF. In DNA, the CDR3 is TGTGCCAGTAGTTTGGTCGGGAACACTGAAGCTTTCTTT.

The chain joins TRBV5-5 to TRBJ2-7, with a tentative D call TRBD1 (5 bases). Germline V gene data show CDR1 as SGHKS and CDR2 as YYEKEE (reference sequence). The CDR3 contains 15 residues. V dropped 3 bases and J dropped 2 bases, with 15 bases sitting between them. CDR3 amino acids: CASSWQAGAAYEQYF. The CDR3 region has the DNA TGTGCCAGCAGCTGGCAGGCTGGGGCGGCCTACGAGCAGTACTTC.

V gene TRBV29-1 combines with J gene TRBJ2-5; 8 nucleotides agree with TRBD2. The CDR3 consists of 13 residues. CDR1 is SQVTM, CDR2 ANQGSEA, per germline. J was trimmed by 2 bases and V by 4 bases; bases with no gene match: 3. The CDR3 loop reads CSVGTSWQETQYF. As DNA, the CDR3 is TGCAGCGTTGGGACTAGCTGGCAAGAGACCCAGTACTTC.

The V gene is TRBV5-6, the J gene TRBJ2-7; TRBD1 aligns across 9 bases. The CDR3 is 14 residues long. CDR1 is SGHDT and CDR2 is YYEEEE in the germline V gene. Unmatched junction bases numbered 3, after V lost 4 bases and J lost 1 base. Here the CDR3 DNA reads TGTGCCAGCAGCCAGGGACAGGGATCCTACGAGCAGTACTTC. Encoded protein: CASSQGQGSYEQYF.

This chain connects TRBV7-9 to TRBJ2-1; 7 bases align to TRBD2. The CDR3 extends over 14 amino acids. Trimming cost V 1 base and J 7 bases; bases outside gene matches: 4. The germline CDR1 and CDR2 sequences are SEHNR and FQNEAQ (reference sequence). The CDR3 region is CASSLEGRGNEQFF. The CDR3 nucleotides read TGTGCCAGCAGCTTAGAGGGGAGGGGTAATGAGCAGTTCTTC.

The chain joins TRBV28 to TRBJ2-1; D is possibly TRBD2 (6 bases). CDR1 is MDHEN, CDR2 SYDVKM, per germline. This CDR3 region has 10 residues. V lost 8 bases and J lost 9, with 8 bases in between. The CDR3 sequence is CASGAGEQFF. As DNA, the CDR3 is TGTGCCAGCGGAGCGGGTGAGCAGTTCTTC.

J is TRBJ2-5 and V is TRBV25-1; 7 nucleotides match TRBD1. This CDR3 comprises 12 residues. V gave up 10 bases and J gave up 4 bases; unmatched junction bases: 6. Germline V gene sequence: CDR1 MGHDK, CDR2 SYGVNS. CDR3 DNA: TGTGCCACCCAGGGGACAGTAGAGACCCAGTACTTC. Translated: CATQGTVETQYF.

The chain employs TRBV29-1 and TRBJ2-7; TRBD2 aligns across 12 bases. The CDR3 sequence is 13 residues long. Per the germline V gene, CDR1 is SQVTM and CDR2 is ANQGSEA. Trimming cost V 1 base and J 7 bases; bases outside gene matches: 2. The CDR3 region is CSVEGLAGVEQYF. For the CDR3, the DNA is TGCAGCGTTGAAGGACTAGCGGGAGTTGAGCAGTACTTC.

This chain uses TRBV7-6 with TRBJ1-1, with TRBD1 matching 10 bases. The CDR3 has 15 amino acids. The V and J ends lost 5 bases and 6 bases, in that order; junction bases with no gene match: 9. The germline V gene has CDR1 SGHVS and CDR2 FNYEAQ. CDR3 sequence reads: CASSDRQGARSEAFF. The CDR3 DNA reads as TGTGCCAGCAGCGACCGACAGGGGGCTCGTTCTGAAGCTTTCTTT.